What follows are 17 T cell receptor beta chains derived from one specimen sequenced in a study of cytomegalovirus exposure and HLA in healthy donors. This PCR relied on a set of 60 Vbeta primers and 13 Jbeta primers. The assay was immunoSEQ multiplex PCR, and TCRdb's table has in-frame clones only and misses some. Of some 130,000 clones listed, less than 85% are singletons. Sequencing was performed on PBMCs. The receptor set was obtained from a woman aged 55-75 years in good health and CMV-seropositive.

This clone was counted only a few times. The gene calls are TRBV2 and TRBJ1-2; D might be TRBD1 (6 bases). The CDR3 is 12 amino acids. The V end was cut by 6 bases, the J end by 4 bases, with 9 bases between. The germline V gene has CDR1 SNHLY and CDR2 FYNNEI. The CDR3 DNA reads as TGTGCCAGCAGGGACAGAAGCTATGGCTACACCTTC. It translates to CASRDRSYGYTF.

The chain employs TRBV7-8 and TRBJ2-5; 7 nucleotides agree with TRBD2. The CDR3 totals 15 residues. The junction had 9 bases not matched to a gene; V was cut back by 3 bases and J by 5 bases. The germline gives CDR1 SGHVS, CDR2 FQNEAQ. CDR3: CASSLRLGREETQYF. The CDR3 DNA is TGTGCCAGCAGCTTGCGTTTGGGGCGGGAGGAGACCCAGTACTTC.

The gene calls are TRBV28 and TRBJ2-7, with 7 nucleotides matching TRBD2. V trimming: 7 bases; J trimming: 3 bases; junction bases outside the gene matches: 6. CDR1 and CDR2 from the germline V gene are MDHEN and SYDVKM. The CDR3 totals 13 residues. As DNA, the CDR3 is TGTGCCAGCACCCTACCGGGGGGCTACGAGCAGTACTTC. Protein product: CASTLPGGYEQYF.

A note on this clone: Other DNA sequences in this sample translate to the same CDR3. The DNA of the CDR3 is TGTGCCAGCAGCCTCGACAGGAACTATGGCTACACCTTC. Protein product: CASSLDRNYGYTF. The chain is built from TRBV28 and TRBJ1-2, with D maybe TRBD1 (6 bases). V was shortened by 6 bases and J by 2 bases, with 10 bases between the two germline ends. CDR3 size: 13 residues. Germline assignment: CDR1 MDHEN and CDR2 SYDVKM.

The rearrangement joins TRBV5-6 to TRBJ2-7, with 7 bases lining up with TRBD2. V was clipped by 4 bases and J by 3 bases; unmatched bases: 16. Germline V gene data show CDR1 as SGHDT and CDR2 as YYEEEE. The CDR3 length is 17 residues. CDR3 nucleotide sequence: TGTGCCAGCAGCCCACCGGGGGGAGGAAGCAAGGGCTACGAGCAGTACTTC. Its protein is CASSPPGGGSKGYEQYF.

This clone was seen a handful of times. The chain employs TRBV7-3 and TRBJ2-6; TRBD2 agrees at 13 bases. Germline CDR1 is SGHTA and CDR2 is FQGTGA. The CDR3 contains 14 residues. Trimming removed 9 bases from V and 10 bases from J; junction bases left unmatched: 6. CDR3 amino acids: CASSRGLAGNVLTF. The CDR3 nucleotides read TGTGCCAGTTCCCGGGGACTAGCGGGGAACGTCCTGACTTTC. The entire variable domain, with the rest obtained from reference TRBV7-3 and TRBJ2-6, is as follows: GAGVSQTPSNKVTEKGKYVELRCDPISGHTALYWYRQSLGQGPEFLIYFQGTGAADDSGLPNDRFFAVRPEGSVSTLKIQRTERGDSAVYLCASSRGLAGNVLTFGAGSRLTVL.

This chain links TRBV7-9 with TRBJ2-5; 9 bases are shared with TRBD1. V trimming: 6 bases; J trimming: 1 base; junction bases outside the gene matches: 9. Germline V gene lookup returns CDR1 SEHNR and CDR2 FQNEAQ (reference sequence). The CDR3 runs to 16 residues. This CDR3 is CASRVGQGHLQETQYF. The CDR3 nucleotides are TGTGCCAGCAGGGTGGGACAGGGCCATCTCCAAGAGACCCAGTACTTC. The full variable domain, rest sourced from reference TRBV7-9 and TRBJ2-5, is DTGVSQNPRHKITKRGQNVTFRCDPISEHNRLYWYRQTLGQGPEFLTYFQNEAQLEKSRLLSDRFSAERPKGSFSTLEIQRTEQGDSAMYLCASRVGQGHLQETQYFGPGTRLLVL.

This chain connects TRBV6-1 to TRBJ1-2, with a weak D call TRBD1 (5 bases). CDR3 length: 14 residues. Germline V gives CDR1 MNHNS, CDR2 SASEGT. V lost 2 bases, J lost 3 bases, and 10 bases lay in between. DNA for the CDR3: TGTGCCAGCAGTGAAAGACGGGGGGACTATGGCTACACCTTC. This translates into CASSERRGDYGYTF.

This clone showed up just a few times. This chain connects TRBV6-6 to TRBJ2-1; D is possibly TRBD2 (5 bases). Germline CDR1 MNHNY, CDR2 SVGAGI (reference sequence). This CDR3 is 14 amino acids long. V was trimmed by 2 bases and J by 10 bases, leaving 15 bases between them. Here the CDR3 reads CASSYAILGGEQFF. In DNA, the CDR3 is TGTGCCAGCAGTTACGCAATCCTAGGAGGCGAGCAGTTCTTC.

The chain uses TRBV30 and TRBJ2-6, with 8 positions matching TRBD1. Germline V gene lookup returns CDR1 GTSNPN and CDR2 SVGIG (reference sequence). Trimming at V came to 5 bases and at J to 2 bases, leaving 8 bases not matched to a gene. The CDR3 has 16 residues. In nucleotides, the CDR3 is TGTGCCTGGGGTTCAGGGGGCTGGGCTGGGGCCAACGTCCTGACTTTC. It specifies CAWGSGGWAGANVLTF.

This chain joins TRBV7-9 and TRBJ1-1; 8 bases are shared with TRBD1. The CDR3 consists of 11 residues. V lost 4 bases to trimming and J lost 8 bases; unmatched junction nucleotides: 0. Germline V gives CDR1 SEHNR, CDR2 FQNEAQ (reference sequence). The CDR3 DNA follows: TGTGCCAGCAGCTGGACAGGGGAAGCTTTCTTT. As protein: CASSWTGEAFF.

J is TRBJ2-1 and V is TRBV11-3; 11 bases match TRBD2. Germline loops: CDR1 SGHNT, CDR2 YENEEA. The junction had 3 bases not matched to a gene; V was cut back by 2 bases and J by 6 bases. This CDR3 region has 15 residues. CDR3 amino acids: CASSLLAGGFNEQFF. The CDR3 DNA is TGTGCCAGCAGCTTATTAGCGGGAGGGTTCAATGAGCAGTTCTTC.

This CDR3 reads CASSYLGQGADTQYF. The CDR3 region has the DNA TGTGCCAGCAGTTACCTGGGACAGGGAGCCGATACGCAGTATTTT. This sequence joins TRBV6-6 and TRBJ2-3, with 9 bases matching TRBD1. Losses at the gene ends were 2 bases for V and 6 bases for J; bases not matched to a gene: 6. Germline V gene sequence: CDR1 MNHNY, CDR2 SVGAGI (reference sequence). This CDR3 is built from 15 residues.

The V and J genes are TRBV7-3 and TRBJ1-2; 7 nucleotides align to TRBD1. Germline CDR1 and CDR2: SGHTA and FQGTGA. The V and J ends lost 2 bases and 5 bases, in that order; junction bases with no gene match: 5. The CDR3 is 14 amino acids. CDR3 nucleotides: TGTGCCAGCAGCTTACGGGCAGGGGGATATGGCTACACCTTC. Protein: CASSLRAGGYGYTF. The full variable domain, its missing parts supplied by reference TRBV7-3 and TRBJ1-2, is GAGVSQTPSNKVTEKGKYVELRCDPISGHTALYWYRQSLGQGPEFLIYFQGTGAADDSGLPNDRFFAVRPEGSVSTLKIQRTERGDSAVYLCASSLRAGGYGYTFGSGTRLTVV.

J is TRBJ2-1 and V is TRBV14; 8 positions agree with TRBD2. V lost 4 bases to trimming and J lost 7 bases; unmatched junction nucleotides: 6. The germline V gene encodes CDR1 SGHDN and CDR2 FVKESK. The CDR3 has 14 residues. The CDR3 loop is CASSRAGGKNEQFF. CDR3 nucleotides: TGTGCCAGCAGCCGTGCGGGAGGTAAGAATGAGCAGTTCTTC.

The V and J genes are TRBV29-1 and TRBJ2-1; the D gene is possibly TRBD2 (5 bases). Germline loops: CDR1 SQVTM, CDR2 ANQGSEA. The CDR3 length is 11 residues. V gave up 3 bases and J gave up 7 bases, with 7 bases separating them. Here the CDR3 DNA reads TGCAGCGTTGAGCGCGGGAATGAGCAGTTCTTC. Protein: CSVERGNEQFF.

This clone has just one count. The J gene is TRBJ2-7, the V gene TRBV7-2, with 7 bases lining up with TRBD1. Germline values: CDR1 SGHTA, CDR2 FQGNSA. CDR3 length: 14 residues. The V gene end was trimmed by 1 base and the J gene end by 4 bases; junction bases not matched to a gene: 4. CDR3 region: CASSLGQGGYEQYF. The CDR3 region has the DNA TGTGCCAGCAGCTTAGGACAGGGTGGATACGAGCAGTACTTC.